Included here is one T cell receptor beta chain sequence, with context. This receptor's antigen is unknown. No much larger clone is present one base from it, and per-base qualities are unavailable. The collaborating institutions used their own protocols to collect whole blood in K2EDTA tubes. For TCRbeta analysis, collaborator samples were shipped as frozen whole blood, as isolated PBMCs, or as DNA extracted from either sample type. This record belongs to a study of blood T cell repertoires in COVID-19 (dated by TCRdb to between 2020 and 2021). At the level of the whole study: The collaborator samples originated in the United States, Italy and Spain and spanned the acute and convalescent phases of COVID-19. A freely available public database, intended as a resource for researchers studying the immune response to SARS-CoV-2, is where the repertoires were released. The prospective study material was composed of cDNA or gDNA derived from T cells, B-cell-depleted T cells, or PBMCs. Where HLA class I and class II types were available, the types were taken from metadata supplied by the sample provider, not from assay-based typing. Subjects who had been exposed to COVID-19, were actively infected with it, or had recovered from it provided the deeply sampled blood TCRbeta repertoires that made up the dataset. The samples were drawn from two sources: the first 160 participants of the ongoing ImmuneRACE study, and 1,000 to 1,500 subjects contributed by 6 global collaborators. Nearly every sample came with metadata listing a de-identified subject ID, COVID-19 status, age in years and sex.

The CDR1 and CDR2 encoded by the germline V gene (reference sequence) are GTSNPN and SVGIG. The CDR3 sequence holds 18 residues, the cysteine and phenylalanine included. This entry keeps only the CDR3 DNA: 54 bases, framed from base 1. Clipping removes 2 bases from V and 7 bases from J, with 14 as the unmatched junction base count. Beyond this particular receptor, the publication reports: The quantity of clinical and demographic metadata differed by source and by participant and was supplied without curation.

The immunoSEQ Assay, a bias-controlled multiplex PCR, was used to amplify TCRbeta CDR3 regions from genomic DNA. Regarding the original processing steps: The number of nucleated cells in each sample was estimated by amplification of reference gene primers within the assay. To quantify the absolute abundance of each unique TCRbeta CDR3 rearrangement, sequence reads were collapsed and filtered. For each sample, productive Simpson clonality was calculated by taking the square root of Simpson's diversity index across productive rearrangements. The table was pulled from immuneACCESS by TCRdb, which kept in-frame rearrangements only. Such tables lose some clones; where checked, under half of the loss comes from unresolved V genes, and the rest has no known cause. V and J calls and clone size are given by that table; D and trimming were obtained from the DNA. The table for this sample lists over 45,000 clones; 70% to 85% of them were counted only once. The ten largest clones represent roughly 18% of the sample.

The TCR comes from a man in his 70s with active COVID-19. The specimen was peripheral blood. Rearrangement joined TRBV30 to TRBJ2-1; 13 bases in the junction line up with TRBD2. The CDR3 reads as follows: CAWSIIPGLAGQRNEQFF. The DNA sequence is as follows: TGTGCCTGGAGTATCATTCCGGGACTAGCGGGACAGAGGAATGAGCAGTTCTTC.